The T cell receptor (beta chain) described here comes from a study of cytomegalovirus exposure and HLA in healthy donors (TCRdb year 2017). Regarding the study in general: An earlier analysis of a few hundred of the donors reported approximately 300 Gb of sequence data and 117 million unique TCR beta sequences obtained from around 190 million T cells. The study profiled the T cell repertoires of some 610 subjects by immunosequencing and related them to cytomegalovirus serostatus. HLA typing included class I and class II loci at four-digit resolution. Donor age, sex, ethnicity and CMV serostatus were compiled together with the repertoire data. Rather than drawing on any new phenotypic data, the later analysis identified candidate immune exposures from TCR beta sequences and the way those sequences occurred across donors. A handful of DR-DQ haplotypes were handled as single units for association and clustering because linkage in the cohort was strong. To study patterns of TCR occurrence, a later analysis re-analyzed previously published TCR beta repertoires from 666 donors and added high-resolution HLA genotyping. The study combined high-throughput TCR immunosequencing, statistical association of individual TCRs with disease status, and machine learning to predict cytomegalovirus infection status. To decide whether each TCR beta V gene segment behaved as functional or pseudogenic, an earlier analysis of several hundred of the donors relied on high-throughput TCR beta sequencing. Of the 300 to 400 genotyped donors, 65% to 90% fell in the genetic ancestry cluster associated with self-reported Caucasian donors. All discovery cohort repertoires had been generated on a single sequencing platform. Among about 370 genotyped donors of the cohort, an average of approximately 240,000 unique TCR beta nucleotide sequences was sequenced per donor, of which 15% to 20% were non-productive. A later genetic analysis used genome-wide SNP genotypes for about 55% of the 666 donors, treating that subset as a discovery cohort. An early release that covered roughly 600 HLA-typed donors contained around 300 gigabases of sequencing data and roughly 84 million unique TCR sequences. A separate validation cohort of 90 to 150 different subjects was used in addition to the 666-subject first cohort. The study was designed to test whether signatures of past pathogen exposure could be identified by cataloging public T cell receptors. The number of typed donors differed by locus: about 620-630 for A, B, C, DRB1 and DQB1; roughly 510 for DQA1; over 600 for DPA1; and about 470 for DPB1.

The CDR3 sequence holds 12 residues, the cysteine and phenylalanine included. This entry keeps only the CDR3 DNA: 36 bases, framed from base 1. CDR1 and CDR2 were assigned from the germline V gene (reference sequence) as LNHDA and SQIVND. Trimming costs V 6 bases and J 4 bases, and their ends lie 7 bases apart. The cohort consisted of more than 650 healthy bone marrow donors. All cohort members were sampled while nominally healthy, although unrecorded immune exposures were likely present. The donor was CMV seronegative and belonged to the group of 320 or so seronegative cohort members. A peripheral blood sample was provided by each donor, and peripheral blood mononuclear cells were used for TCR beta sequencing. Genomic DNA was extracted from the blood cell samples with the Qiagen DNeasy Blood Extraction Kit. General study outcomes and caveats: In a later genetic analysis, a missense DCLRE1C variant was associated with V-gene and J-gene trimming of TCR beta chains, and the association was replicated in an independent cohort. In a later analysis, several top co-occurrence clusters were reported to appear linked to parvovirus B19, influenza, CMV and Epstein-Barr virus. In this cohort, only TCR beta chains were sequenced, and detectable features were limited by the absence of alpha or paired-chain data. In a later genetic analysis, fewer N-insertions in productive TCRs were reported among donors in an Asian-associated ancestry cluster than the approximately 670-donor mean. The only immune exposure information available for the cohort was CMV serostatus. In the study, 150 to 200 TCR beta chains were listed as associated with cytomegalovirus. According to the authors, the approach could potentially be generalized to other disease states and immunological phenotypes. Because counts were too low, about 15 rarely observed V segments, including chromosome 9 orphons, were left out of the earlier analysis of 500 to 750 of the donors. In a later analysis, TCR association rates were found to vary across HLA loci, with the most associated TCRs seen for DRB1 alleles and the fewest for HLA-C alleles. In both the original and validation cohorts, the classifier was reported to diagnose cytomegalovirus status with high specificity and sensitivity. Broadly in line with IMGT annotations, most TCR beta V segments showed up in productive rearrangements about 87% or about 30% of the time in an earlier analysis of several hundred of the donors. A cluster of highly shared sequence variants was judged likely to be a technical artifact of the sequencing pipeline. When HLA alleles, especially DR and DQ, strongly co-occurred, attributing TCR associations to individual alleles was difficult. Compared with equally common non-associated chains, HLA-associated TCR beta chains in a later analysis were more clonally expanded and had lower generation probabilities. Linkage disequilibrium might explain the correlated functional status among segregating V segments, but an unknown experimental factor could not be excluded. While some public TCRs were present in many individuals, most TCR sequences turned up only very rarely across donors. A later analysis associated about 17,000 TCR beta sequences with specific HLA alleles at a false discovery rate of 0.05. Because HLA typing was missing for some donors at each locus, association tests included only the typed subset. A further reported finding was that TCR beta sequences accurately predicted the HLA-A and HLA-B alleles for most subjects in the first cohort. A later analysis found that most CMV-associated TCR beta chains appeared HLA-restricted, with HLA associations seemingly driven largely by CMV exposure. Some IMGT-functional V segments, including TRBV6-2 and TRBV6-3, could not be told apart with the 87-base-pair reads, so those segments were excluded. Three of the identified cytomegalovirus-associated TCR beta chains were confirmed in vitro to be specific for cytomegalovirus antigens. The presence/absence analyses assumed that sequencing depth was roughly uniform across donors, and that assumption may not be true.

Concerning this clone: The antigen this receptor binds is unknown. Per-base quality was not reported, and no clone a single base away is much larger than it.

Library preparation was by the immunoSEQ multiplex PCR assay. For the multiplex PCR, a mixture combining 60 forward primers for TCR Vbeta segments and 13 reverse primers for TCR Jbeta segments was used. The CDR3 region of rearranged TCR beta genes was amplified from genomic DNA with a multiplex PCR assay. Amplified TCR beta libraries were sequenced as 87-base-pair reads on the Illumina HiSeq System. The original pipeline was this. In a later analysis, around 80 million unique TCR beta chains were counted across the 500 to 850 repertoires, and roughly 9.9 million of these chains were shared by at least two donors. Raw reads were error-corrected and collapsed into unique sequences with a nearest-neighbor algorithm that merged closely related sequences to remove PCR and sequencing errors. To assign V, D and J gene segments, CDR3 sequences were aligned to IMGT reference sequences. Each retained sequence needed at least a six-nucleotide match to both a V gene segment and a J gene segment. Rearrangements were called productive when the CDR3 lacked stop codons and stayed in frame with V and J; all others were non-productive. CDR3 was defined by IMGT convention, running from the second conserved V-encoded cysteine to the conserved J-encoded phenylalanine. Sequences without an unambiguous match to a single V gene segment were excluded from the earlier analysis of 587 of the donors. In an earlier analysis of 587 of the donors, a V segment was called functional when productive rearrangements were above 56.7%, and segregating when the standard deviation between donors exceeded 5%. A statistical classification framework was built to diagnose cytomegalovirus status from the catalog of TCR beta chain sequences. V and J gene assignment, in a later analysis, came from comparing TCR nucleotide sequences with IMGT/GENE-DB human TR gene sequences. A later analysis assigned CDR3 sequences and most-parsimonious VDJ recombination scenarios with the TCRdist pipeline. In a later analysis, each TCR beta chain was defined by its CDR3 amino acid sequence together with its V-gene family, and reads without a unique V-gene family were excluded. A later analysis removed 600 or so highly shared, low-generation-probability nucleotide sequences to deal with suspected cross-contamination and a sequencing artifact. A later analysis calculated a clonal expansion index for each public chain from normalized within-repertoire ranks of inferred template counts. In a later analysis, generation probabilities were computed using a VDJ recombination model fitted to out-of-frame rearrangements, and the results were checked against IGoR. In a later analysis, TCR-TCR, TCR-HLA and TCR-CMV co-occurrence was scored with hypergeometric tests, and a repertoire-size bias correction was applied to TCR pairs. False discovery rates were estimated in a later analysis by permuting HLA or CMV assignments 20 times. In a later analysis, co-occurring TCRs were grouped with DBSCAN, and TCRdist sequence similarity was added when clustering was performed within HLA-allele-positive subsets. Repertoires with fewer than 30,000 or more than 120,000 public chains, plus five repertoires with anomalous nucleotide sharing, were excluded from co-occurrence clustering. Drawn from immuneACCESS, this table holds only the in-frame rearrangements with V and J called that TCRdb kept. Clones are partly lost; checked studies trace under half to an unresolved V gene and leave the rest unexplained. V, J and clone size were drawn from that table, and D and trimming were deduced from the DNA. The sample includes under 150,000 clones, with 65% to 90% observed a single time. The top ten hold about 2.5% of the sample.

The clonotype comes from a man aged 45-65 years in good health and CMV-seronegative. The sequencing sample was made of PBMCs. The sequence links TRBV19 to TRBJ2-1; no D segment can be confidently identified. The CDR3 region has the sequence CASRAAYNEQFF. The nucleotides read TGTGCCAGTAGGGCGGCGTACAATGAGCAGTTCTTC.